This entry lists 18 T cell receptor beta chains sequenced from one sample in a study of T cells in women clearing cervical HPV infection. The protocol was immunoSEQ multiplex PCR, while the TCRdb copy is restricted to in-frame clones and leaves out a portion. Recorded here are about 17,000 clones; the top ten clones represent about 10%. The material sequenced was blood buffy coat. Receptors originate from a woman between 18 and 69 years old with a cervical HPV16 infection that either progressed to CIN3+ or cleared (not recorded which).

With respect to this clone: The CDR3 end falls 3 residues outside the read, so it is completed with the germline J gene. The rearrangement links TRBV20-1 to TRBJ2-7, with D possibly being TRBD1 (6 bases). Looked up from germline, CDR1 is DFQATT and CDR2 is SNEGSKA (reference sequence). V lost 5 bases to trimming and J lost 0 bases, with 11 bases between them. The CDR3 loop spans 13 amino acids. CDR3 DNA, as far as it was read: TGCAGTGCTCCTGACAGGAGCTCCTACGAG. This gives the protein CSAPDRSSYE. The complete CDR3 reads CSAPDRSSYEQYF.

Regarding this clone: The sequenced fragment ends 3 residues before the CDR3 boundary, so the rest is inferred from the germline J gene. The rearrangement links TRBV20-1 to TRBJ2-7, with D tentatively TRBD2 (6 bases). The germline V and J ends were trimmed by 5 bases and 2 bases, with 16 bases remaining between them. This CDR3 is built from 14 residues. CDR1 and CDR2 from the germline V gene are DFQATT and SNEGSKA (reference sequence). CDR3 protein: CSASTRGMAYEQYF. CDR3 DNA, as far as it was read: TGCAGTGCTTCCACTCGCGGGATGGCCTACGAG.

The CDR3 bases that were read are TGTGCCAGCAGCTTAGCGCCAGACAGGAACACTGAA. Its protein product is CASSLAPDRNTE. The whole CDR3 sequence reads CASSLAPDRNTEAFF. The rearrangement joins TRBV7-6 to TRBJ1-1; D perhaps matches TRBD1 (5 bases). The read ends 3 residues early relative to the CDR3; the germline J gene fills the gap. V lost 0 bases, J lost 1 base, and 9 bases lay in between. Germline CDR1 is SGHVS and CDR2 is FNYEAQ. The CDR3 spans 15 residues. Full variable domain (rest looked up from reference TRBV7-6 and TRBJ1-1): GAGVSQSPRYKVTKRGQDVALRCDPISGHVSLYWYRQALGQGPEFLTYFNYEAQQDKSGLPNDRFSAERPEGSISTLTIQRTEQRDSAMYRCASSLAPDRNTEAFFGQGTRLTVV.

A remark on this clone: The CDR3 end lies 3 residues beyond the end of the read and is filled in from the germline J gene. This rearrangement joins TRBV4-2 to TRBJ1-1; 11 nucleotides align to TRBD1. The V segment lost 4 bases and the J segment 4 bases; nucleotides outside the gene matches: 11. From germline, CDR1 is LGHNA and CDR2 YNFKEQ. The CDR3 is made up of 17 amino acids. The CDR3 sequence is CASSRRTGGLRFTEAFF. CDR3 DNA, as far as it was read: TGTGCCAGCAGCCGCCGGACAGGGGGCCTTCGATTCACTGAA.

Notes on this clone: Sequencing ends 3 residues short of the CDR3 end; the germline J gene provides the rest. The genes are TRBV5-1 and TRBJ1-1; TRBD1 matches 9 bases. CDR1 and CDR2 (germline): SGHRS, YFSETQ. The CDR3 consists of 15 residues. V was pared by 0 bases and J by 5 bases, with 5 bases of the junction left unmatched. The covered CDR3 bases are TGCGCCAGCAGCTTGGATGGACAGGGGATGACTGAA. Protein sequence: CASSLDGQGMTE. The whole CDR3 region reads CASSLDGQGMTEAFF.

Details on this clone: The read is 3 residues too short to cover the CDR3 end, so that end is filled in from the germline J gene. V is TRBV14 and J is TRBJ1-1; 7 bases are shared with TRBD1. The germline gives CDR1 SGHDN, CDR2 FVKESK. V was clipped by 6 bases and J by 2 bases; unmatched bases: 3. This CDR3 contains 13 residues. The sequenced CDR3 bases are TGTGCCAGCAGACGGACAGGTAACACTGAA. Its protein is CASRRTGNTE. The whole CDR3 protein reads CASRRTGNTEAFF.

This clone counts as medium-sized by frequency. The CDR3 is cut off 3 residues early in the read; its end comes from the germline J gene. The V call is TRBV5-1, the J call TRBJ2-2; 9 bases align to TRBD1. The V gene's germline CDR1 is SGHRS and CDR2 YFSETQ. The V gene end was trimmed by 4 bases and the J gene end by 7 bases; junction bases not matched to a gene: 5. The CDR3 is made up of 14 amino acids. The sequenced part of the CDR3 DNA is TGCGCCAGCAGCGATGGGACAGGGCACGGGGAG. Translated, it gives CASSDGTGHGE. The full-length CDR3 reads as CASSDGTGHGELFF.

The CDR3 loop reads CASSLLAGNTEAFF. CDR3 DNA (partial): TGCGCCAGCAGCTTGTTGGCGGGAAACACTGAA. V gene TRBV5-1 combines with J gene TRBJ1-1; D gene unclear. From the germline J gene comes the end of the CDR3, since the read stops 3 residues before it. The CDR3 loop spans 14 amino acids. From germline, CDR1 is SGHRS and CDR2 YFSETQ. V was clipped by 1 base and J by 2 bases, with 9 bases between them.

To note about this clone: Read coverage stops 3 residues before the CDR3 terminus; the germline J gene supplies the remainder. The chain employs TRBV11-3 and TRBJ1-1; D gene ambiguous. Trimming took 3 bases from V and 1 from J, leaving 6 bases between them. The CDR3 has 13 residues. The V gene's germline CDR1 is SGHNT and CDR2 YENEEA. The CDR3 reads CASSFNPNTEAFF. The sequenced CDR3 bases are TGTGCCAGCAGCTTTAATCCGAACACTGAA. Combining the CDR3 with reference TRBV11-3 and TRBJ1-1 gives the whole variable domain EAGVVQSPRYKIIEKKQPVAFWCNPISGHNTLYWYLQNLGQGPELLIRYENEEAVDDSQLPKDRFSAERLKGVDSTLKIQPAELGDSAVYLCASSFNPNTEAFFGQGTRLTVV.

Concerning this clone itself: The CDR3 end is not reached by the read, which stops 3 residues before it; the germline J gene fills it in. The V gene is TRBV2, the J gene TRBJ2-5, with TRBD1 matching 11 bases. V shed 6 bases and J 4 bases; nucleotides not matched to a gene: 10. This CDR3 contains 16 residues. CDR1 is SNHLY and CDR2 is FYNNEI in the germline V gene. CDR3 bases read: TGTGCCAGCAGATCGAGGACAGGGGGCAGAGGAGAGACC. Its translation is CASRSRTGGRGET. The CDR3 in its entirety is CASRSRTGGRGETQYF.

About this clone itself: The CDR3 end is not reached by the read, which stops 3 residues before it; the germline J gene fills it in. The chain has TRBV20-1 and TRBJ2-2, with TRBD1 identical over 7 bases. Germline assignment: CDR1 DFQATT and CDR2 SNEGSKA (reference sequence). This CDR3 is built from 19 residues. J gave up 0 bases and V 2 bases, and 15 bases lay outside the gene matches. The DNA read from the CDR3 is TGCAGTGCTAGATTCAACAGGGGTTCGGTTAGGGCGAACACCGGGGAG. Residues: CSARFNRGSVRANTGE. The whole CDR3 sequence reads CSARFNRGSVRANTGELFF.

Concerning this clone: Read sequence stops 3 residues before the CDR3 end, and the germline J gene provides the missing end. The chain joins TRBV5-1 to TRBJ2-3, with TRBD1 as a possible D gene (6 bases). Trimming took 4 bases from V and 4 from J, leaving 22 bases between them. Germline CDR1 is SGHRS and CDR2 is YFSETQ. This CDR3 comprises 17 residues. CDR3 DNA (partial): TGCGCCAGCAGCCCCAACGCTCGTCAGGGGAAGGCAGATACG. Translated: CASSPNARQGKADT. The complete CDR3 sequence is CASSPNARQGKADTQYF.

About this clone: The sequence runs out 3 residues before the end of the CDR3; the remainder is reconstructed from the germline J gene. J is TRBJ1-2 and V is TRBV4-1; 9 nucleotides line up with TRBD1. Germline CDR1 and CDR2: MGHRA and YSYEKL. The CDR3 runs 14 residues. Partial CDR3 DNA: TGCGCCAGCAGCCAGGTGGGACAGGGCCGGGGC. Protein: CASSQVGQGRG. The CDR3 in full is CASSQVGQGRGYTF.

About this clone itself: The DNA ends 3 residues before the CDR3 does, and the rest of the CDR3 is filled in from the germline J gene. The chain couples TRBV10-1 to TRBJ1-1; no definite D call. Deletions cut 3 bases from V and 1 base from J, with 18 bases between. CDR3 length equals 17 residues. From germline, CDR1 is WNHNN and CDR2 SYGVQD (reference sequence). The CDR3 loop reads CASSDGFGGRTNTEAFF. The covered CDR3 bases are TGCGCCAGCAGTGACGGGTTTGGTGGCCGAACGAACACTGAA.

Of note for this clone: The read terminates 3 residues ahead of where the CDR3 ends, so the germline J gene completes it. This chain uses TRBV5-1 with TRBJ1-2; D is undetermined. V lost 0 bases and J 3 bases, leaving 6 bases between the germline ends. The germline gives CDR1 SGHRS, CDR2 YFSETQ. This CDR3 is 13 amino acids long. CDR3 protein: CASSLERDYGYTF. The DNA read from the CDR3 is TGCGCCAGCAGCTTGGAAAGGGACTATGGC.

Comments on this clone: The read terminates 3 residues ahead of where the CDR3 ends, so the germline J gene completes it. The V gene is TRBV2, the J gene TRBJ2-7; 14 bases are a match to TRBD2. This CDR3 is built from 17 residues. With V trimmed by 6 bases and J by 3 bases, 10 bases remained unmatched. Germline V gene data show CDR1 as SNHLY and CDR2 as FYNNEI. The CDR3 loop is CASSAPGLAGVDYEQYF. CDR3 DNA, as far as it was read: TGTGCCAGCAGCGCCCCGGGACTAGCGGGAGTCGACTACGAG.

Note on this clone: The read gets to within 3 residues of the CDR3 end, and the germline J gene fills in the rest. This chain connects TRBV27 to TRBJ2-2; D possibly corresponds to TRBD1 (5 bases). The germline V gene has CDR1 MNHEY and CDR2 SMNVEV (reference sequence). This CDR3 has 16 residues. Deletions cut 5 bases from V and 3 bases from J, with 16 bases between. The CDR3 DNA, read in part, is TGTGCCAGCAGTCCCCCCGGGCAGGGTTACACCGGGGAG. Translation: CASSPPGQGYTGE. The CDR3 as a whole reads CASSPPGQGYTGELFF.

Worth noting for this clone: Sequencing ends 3 residues short of the CDR3 end; the germline J gene provides the rest. The chain is built from TRBV5-1 and TRBJ2-3; 12 nucleotides line up with TRBD2. Germline V gene data show CDR1 as SGHRS and CDR2 as YFSETQ. The V gene end was trimmed by 2 bases and the J gene end by 5 bases; junction bases not matched to a gene: 9. The CDR3 extends over 17 amino acids. The chain's CDR3 is CASSLTGLAGSGDTQYF. The sequenced part of the CDR3 DNA is TGCGCCAGCAGCTTAACCGGACTAGCGGGGTCCGGAGATACG.